This T cell receptor (beta chain) originates from a study of cytomegalovirus exposure and HLA in healthy donors. Findings of the study overall: For most TCR beta V segments, an earlier analysis put the productive rate at about 90% or about 30% of the time.

A remark on this clone: Antigen unknown.

This PCR relied on a set of 60 Vbeta primers and 13 Jbeta primers. In the authors' methods: Later, an analysis found roughly 80 million unique TCR beta chains, and roughly 10 million of these were shared. The table came from immunoSEQ multiplex PCR; TCRdb's copy has only in-frame clones and leaves some out. V, J and clone size were drawn from that table, and D and trimming were deduced from the DNA. The sample has some 130,000 clones, more than 80% seen once. Looked up from germline, CDR1 is SGHRS and CDR2 is YFSETQ. J was trimmed by 0 bases and V by 0 bases; bases with no gene match: 10. This CDR3 spans 19 amino acids.

The sequenced sample consisted of PBMCs. This TCR was recovered from a woman aged 25 to 45 in good health and CMV-seropositive. The V and J genes are TRBV5-1 and TRBJ2-1, with 9 bases matching TRBD2. CDR3 region: CASSLAGASGASSYNEQFF. CDR3 in DNA: TGCGCCAGCAGCTTGGCCGGCGCTAGCGGGGCTAGCTCCTACAATGAGCAGTTCTTC.